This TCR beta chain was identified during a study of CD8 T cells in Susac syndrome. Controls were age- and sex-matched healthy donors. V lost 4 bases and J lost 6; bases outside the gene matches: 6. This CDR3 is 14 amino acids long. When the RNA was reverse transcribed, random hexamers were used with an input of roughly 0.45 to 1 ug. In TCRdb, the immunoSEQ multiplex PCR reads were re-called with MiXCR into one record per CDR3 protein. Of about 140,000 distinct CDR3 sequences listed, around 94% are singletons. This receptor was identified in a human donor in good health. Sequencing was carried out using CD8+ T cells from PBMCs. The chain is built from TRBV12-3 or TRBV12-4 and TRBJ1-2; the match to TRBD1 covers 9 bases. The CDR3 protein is CASSSTGTGNGYTF. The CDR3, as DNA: TGTGCCAGCAGTTCTACCGGGACAGGGAATGGCTACACCTTC.